The sequence of this T cell receptor (beta chain) was determined in a study of blood T cell repertoires in COVID-19. Across the whole study: Researchers got acute and convalescent COVID-19 samples from the United States, Italy and Spain. The cDNA or gDNA used as material had been derived from T cells, B-cell-depleted T cells, or PBMCs.

V lost 2 bases and J 2 bases, leaving 9 bases between the germline ends. CDR1 MNHNY and CDR2 SVGAGI come from the germline V gene (reference sequence). The CDR3 runs 14 residues. In the source study's methods: Estimation of nucleated cell counts relied on the amplification of reference gene primers. The assay was immunoSEQ multiplex PCR, and TCRdb's table has in-frame clones only and misses some. The V and J calls and clone size are taken from that table; D and trimming were inferred from the DNA. The sample consists of around 100,000 clones, roughly 79% of them appearing once. The TCR was taken from a woman aged 70-85 years with acute or convalescent COVID-19. V is TRBV6-6 and J is TRBJ1-2, with D unresolved. The sample was peripheral blood. For the CDR3, the DNA is TGTGCCAGCAGTTACGCCGAGGGAAACTATGGCTACACCTTC. Its translation is CASSYAEGNYGYTF.